This TCR beta chain came from a study of OX40 agonist ivuxolimab in advanced cancers. Method: immunoSEQ multiplex PCR; TCRdb's copy keeps in-frame clones and lacks some. The top ten hold roughly 5.5% of the sample, which has 76,000 or so clones, approximately 83% seen once. The germline V gene has CDR1 MNHEY and CDR2 SVGAGI. The CDR3 covers 16 residues. V dropped 0 bases and J dropped 6; count of bases not matched to a gene: 3. The chain is built from TRBV6-5 and TRBJ2-3, with TRBD2 matching 13 bases. The TCR was taken from an adult with an advanced solid tumor such as melanoma, head and neck, liver or kidney cancer. Sequences were derived from CD4+ or CD8+ T cells sorted from blood, sampled in a trial of the OX40 agonist ivuxolimab. The CDR3 nucleotides read TGTGCCAGCAGTTACTCGGGACTAGCGGGGTCGGATACGCAGTATTTT. It translates to CASSYSGLAGSDTQYF.